The text below deals with one T cell receptor (beta chain). This specimen belongs to a study of cytomegalovirus exposure and HLA in healthy donors. PCR was performed using 60 Vbeta and 13 Jbeta primers. Clones were read by immunoSEQ multiplex PCR, and TCRdb kept only the in-frame ones, dropping some. The sample holds about 140,000 clones, 75% seen once. The receptor comes from a man aged 25 to 40 in good health and CMV-seronegative. Sequenced: PBMCs.

CDR3: CASRQTGGDRTGELFF. Written as DNA, the CDR3 is TGTGCCAGCAGACAAACAGGGGGCGATAGGACCGGGGAGCTGTTTTTT. The chain joins TRBV28 to TRBJ2-2; 9 bases agree with TRBD1. Trimming at V came to 6 bases and at J to 5 bases, leaving 10 bases not matched to a gene. Germline V CDR1 and CDR2: MDHEN, SYDVKM. This CDR3 spans 16 amino acids.